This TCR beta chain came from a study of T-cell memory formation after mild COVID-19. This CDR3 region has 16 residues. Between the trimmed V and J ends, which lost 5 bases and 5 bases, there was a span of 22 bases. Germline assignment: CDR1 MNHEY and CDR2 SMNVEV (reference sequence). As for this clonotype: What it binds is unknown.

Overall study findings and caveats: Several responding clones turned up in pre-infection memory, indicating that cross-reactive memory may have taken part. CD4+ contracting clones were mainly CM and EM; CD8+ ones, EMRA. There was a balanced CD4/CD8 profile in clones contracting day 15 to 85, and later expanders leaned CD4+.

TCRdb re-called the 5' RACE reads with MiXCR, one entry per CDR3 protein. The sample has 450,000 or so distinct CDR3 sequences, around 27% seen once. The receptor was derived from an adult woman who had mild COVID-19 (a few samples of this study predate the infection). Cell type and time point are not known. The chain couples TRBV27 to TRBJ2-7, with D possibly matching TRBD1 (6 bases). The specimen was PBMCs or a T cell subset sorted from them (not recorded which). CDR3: CASSRILPRQVHEQYF. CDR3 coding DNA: TGTGCCAGCAGTCGGATCCTCCCTCGACAGGTCCACGAGCAGTACTTC.